This is a list of T cell receptor beta chains from one sample in a study of monozygotic twins with cystic fibrosis. Produced via immunoSEQ multiplex PCR; TCRdb's table is partial and in-frame only. The sample gives some 14,000 clones, over 75% of which show up once; less than 0.95% is in the top ten. The sequenced sample was blood. The receptors were sampled from a boy between 10 and 17 years old with cystic fibrosis. CDR3s include the opening cysteine and the closing phenylalanine or tryptophan. A D gene is named only where the DNA matches it firmly. Clone sizes are given selectively: once, few, many, or a class where the clone is expanded.

j_gene	d_gene	abundance	v_gene	CDR3aa	CDR3nt
TRBJ2-7	TRBD1	.	TRBV27	CASSLSTGGYEQYF	TGTGCCAGCAGTTTATCGACAGGGGGCTACGAGCAGTACTTC
TRBJ2-2	.	.	TRBV15	CATSREASGELFF	TGTGCCACCAGCAGAGAAGCGTCCGGGGAGCTGTTTTTT
TRBJ2-7	.	once	TRBV28	CASSPAGSPGPWEQYF	TGTGCCAGCAGCCCGGCGGGATCCCCGGGACCCTGGGAGCAGTACTTC
TRBJ2-1	TRBD1	.	TRBV5-6	CASSLWGGQGANEQFF	TGTGCCAGCAGCTTGTGGGGTGGACAGGGGGCAAATGAGCAGTTCTTC
TRBJ1-5	.	.	TRBV19	CASSPSNQPQHF	TGTGCCAGTAGCCCTAGCAATCAGCCCCAGCATTTT
TRBJ2-7	TRBD2	.	TRBV19	CASSPLAGASEQYF	TGTGCCAGTAGCCCACTAGCGGGAGCTAGCGAGCAGTACTTC
TRBJ2-7	.	once	TRBV10-2	CASRPALLSYEQYF	TGCGCCAGCCGCCCTGCACTTCTTTCCTACGAGCAGTACTTC
TRBJ2-7	.	.	TRBV10-3	CAISVPSAGRYEQYF	TGTGCCATCAGTGTACCCTCGGCGGGGCGCTACGAGCAGTACTTC
TRBJ2-1	TRBD1	.	TRBV7-9	CASSSRDRVYNEQFF	TGTGCCAGCAGCTCCAGGGACAGGGTCTACAATGAGCAGTTCTTC
TRBJ2-4	TRBD2	.	TRBV19	CASSNTGGPKNIQYF	TGTGCCAGTAGTAATACGGGGGGGCCCAAAAACATTCAGTACTTC
TRBJ1-2	TRBD1	.	TRBV6-5	CASSYRTGTYGYTF	TGTGCCAGCAGTTACCGGACAGGGACCTATGGCTACACCTTC
TRBJ2-3	TRBD2	.	TRBV5-4	CASSLASGGSTDTQYF	TGTGCCAGCAGCTTGGCTAGCGGGGGCAGCACAGATACGCAGTATTTT
TRBJ1-5	.	.	TRBV19	CASSNRDGQPQHF	TGTGCCAGTAGTAACAGGGACGGTCAGCCCCAGCATTTT
TRBJ2-7	TRBD1	.	TRBV6-1	CASSRTGYEQYF	TGTGCCAGCAGCAGGACAGGGTACGAGCAGTACTTC
TRBJ1-5	.	.	TRBV2	CASRGEGNQPQHF	TGTGCCAGCCGCGGGGAGGGCAATCAGCCCCAGCATTTT
TRBJ1-1	.	few	TRBV20-1	CSARMGSEAFF	TGCAGTGCTAGAATGGGCTCTGAAGCTTTCTTT
TRBJ2-3	.	.	TRBV11-2	CASSLYGGSRTDTQYF	TGTGCCAGCAGCTTATACGGCGGCAGCCGCACAGATACGCAGTATTTT
TRBJ1-2	.	once	TRBV2	CASRPGQIYGYTF	TGTGCCAGCAGACCCGGACAGATATATGGCTACACCTTC
TRBJ2-3	TRBD2	.	TRBV2	CASSGLAAPSDTQYF	TGTGCCAGCAGCGGACTAGCGGCACCCAGCGATACGCAGTATTTT
TRBJ2-1	TRBD2	once	TRBV7-6	CASSLVRGSSYNEQFF	TGTGCCAGCAGCTTGGTGCGGGGGAGCTCCTACAATGAGCAGTTCTTC
TRBJ2-7	.	.	TRBV4-1	CASSQGHRQGNEQYF	TGCGCCAGCAGCCAAGGGCACAGGCAGGGGAACGAGCAGTACTTC